Listed here are 21 T cell receptor beta chains from one sample, sequenced in a study of T cell responses to AZD1222 COVID-19 vaccine. TCRdb's table, derived via immunoSEQ multiplex PCR, lists solely in-frame clones and lacks some. The sample includes fewer than 120,000 clones, roughly nine tenths seen only once; the top ten take 1.6%. Sequenced here: peripheral blood, sampled on day 0 of AZD1222 vaccination. Source of these receptors: an adult in good health.

This clone occurred a few times. The chain joins TRBV7-9 to TRBJ2-3; weak D call: TRBD1 (5 bases). Germline CDR1 is SEHNR and CDR2 is FQNEAQ (reference sequence). V was trimmed by 4 bases and J by 8 bases, leaving 13 bases between them. The CDR3 loop spans 13 amino acids. Here the CDR3 reads CASSSPLRGTQYF. The CDR3 bases are TGTGCCAGCAGCTCCCCATTAAGGGGTACGCAGTATTTT.

The rearrangement joins TRBV3-1 (or the pseudogene TRBV3-2) to TRBJ2-7; D is undetermined. This CDR3 is built from 15 residues. Per germline, CDR1 LGHDT and CDR2 YNNKEL (reference sequence). V was pared by 4 bases and J by 3 bases, with 16 bases between. This CDR3 is CASSRKSAQRYEQYF. The CDR3 coding sequence is TGTGCCAGCAGCCGCAAGTCTGCACAACGCTACGAGCAGTACTTC.

The rearrangement joins TRBV4-2 to TRBJ2-2; D assignment may be TRBD1 or TRBD2 (5 bases each). CDR1 LGHNA and CDR2 YNFKEQ come from the germline V gene. The V and J ends lost 0 bases and 6 bases respectively, with 11 bases between them. This CDR3 is 15 amino acids long. CDR3 region: CASSQDGNRPGELFF. In DNA, the CDR3 is TGTGCCAGCAGCCAAGACGGGAACAGGCCCGGGGAGCTGTTTTTT.

The chain has TRBV14 and TRBJ2-7; no firm D call. Germline values: CDR1 SGHDN, CDR2 FVKESK. The CDR3 covers 14 residues. The V end was cut by 1 base, the J end by 1 base, with 8 bases between. The DNA for the CDR3 is TGTGCCAGCAGCCAAGCGGGCAAATCCTACGAGCAGTACTTC. It encodes CASSQAGKSYEQYF.

The V call is TRBV11-2, the J call TRBJ1-3, with a weak D call TRBD1 (6 bases). V dropped 9 bases and J dropped 8 bases, with 20 bases sitting between them. Germline V lookup: CDR1 SGHAT, CDR2 FQNNGV. The CDR3 sequence is 14 residues long. The CDR3 sequence: CASRRGPVLHTIYF. CDR3 sequence (DNA): TGTGCCAGTCGGCGGGGGCCTGTGTTACACACCATATATTTT. Full variable domain (rest looked up from reference TRBV11-2 and TRBJ1-3): EAGVAQSPRYKIIEKRQSVAFWCNPISGHATLYWYQQILGQGPKLLIQFQNNGVVDDSQLPKDRFSAERLKGVDSTLKIQPAKLEDSAVYLCASRRGPVLHTIYFGEGSWLTVV.

The chain links TRBV20-1 to TRBJ2-7; D is unresolved. This CDR3 spans 11 amino acids. V gave up 6 bases and J gave up 2 bases, with 8 bases separating them. Germline CDR1 DFQATT, CDR2 SNEGSKA (reference sequence). In DNA, the CDR3 is TGCAGTGCGAGAAATACCTACGAGCAGTACTTC. This sequence encodes CSARNTYEQYF.

The J gene is TRBJ2-7, the V gene TRBV6-6, with a possible D match to TRBD1 (5 bases). V was cut by 2 bases and J by 0 bases, with 8 bases left in between. This CDR3 is 14 amino acids long. CDR1 and CDR2 (germline): MNHNY, SVGAGI (reference sequence). In nucleotides, the CDR3 is TGTGCCAGCAGTTACGGACACGGCTCCTACGAGCAGTACTTC. This translates into CASSYGHGSYEQYF.

The chain recombines TRBV19 with TRBJ1-5, with TRBD1 as a possible D gene (5 bases). Germline V gene lookup returns CDR1 LNHDA and CDR2 SQIVND (reference sequence). V lost 4 bases and J 6 bases, leaving 16 bases between the germline ends. The CDR3 length is 15 residues. The chain's CDR3 is CASSNRGSEGQPQHF. Here the CDR3 DNA reads TGTGCCAGTAGTAATAGGGGATCAGAGGGTCAGCCCCAGCATTTT.

This chain connects TRBV5-4 to TRBJ1-1; 7 bases are a match to TRBD1. The germline CDR1 and CDR2 sequences are SGHNT and YYREEE (reference sequence). Trimming took 4 bases from V and 1 from J; bases not matched to a gene: 7. The CDR3 loop spans 15 amino acids. Here the CDR3 reads CASSTRTGQNTEAFF. Here the CDR3 DNA reads TGTGCCAGCAGCACCCGGACAGGACAGAACACTGAAGCTTTCTTT. Complete variable domain (other parts from reference TRBV5-4 and TRBJ1-1): ETGVTQSPTHLIKTRGQQVTLRCSSQSGHNTVSWYQQALGQGPQFIFQYYREEENGRGNFPPRFSGLQFPNYSSELNVNALELDDSALYLCASSTRTGQNTEAFFGQGTRLTVV.

The chain links TRBV5-6 to TRBJ2-7; D is undetermined. The CDR3 covers 13 residues. Per germline, CDR1 SGHDT and CDR2 YYEEEE. V was clipped by 6 bases and J by 0 bases, with 10 bases between them. The CDR3 nucleotides read TGTGCCAGCACCCGTAACCCCTCCTACGAGCAGTACTTC. The encoded protein is CASTRNPSYEQYF.

The chain carries TRBV4-1 and TRBJ2-3; TRBD2 aligns across 14 bases. CDR1 is MGHRA, CDR2 YSYEKL, per germline. With 0 bases clipped from V and 3 bases from J, the junction kept 5 bases outside the gene matches. CDR3 length: 18 residues. CDR3 sequence: CASSQDSGLAGGTDTQYF. DNA of the CDR3: TGCGCCAGCAGCCAAGATTCCGGACTAGCGGGAGGAACAGATACGCAGTATTTT.

The chain combines TRBV10-1 with TRBJ1-1, with a tentative D call TRBD1 (6 bases). Germline lookup yields CDR1 WNHNN and CDR2 SYGVQD (reference sequence). This CDR3 region has 15 residues. Trimming pared 4 bases from V and 1 base from J, leaving 13 bases between. The CDR3 bases are TGCGCCAGCAGTGGTCCAGGGGCCTCGAACACTGAAGCTTTCTTT. Translating it yields CASSGPGASNTEAFF.

The rearrangement links TRBV19 to TRBJ2-1, with 11 bases matching TRBD2. The J segment lost 7 bases and the V segment lost 6 bases, leaving 8 bases of the junction unmatched. Looked up from germline, CDR1 is LNHDA and CDR2 is SQIVND (reference sequence). This CDR3 region has 15 residues. This chain's CDR3 is CASRVTSGSDNEQFF. The DNA of the CDR3 is TGTGCCAGTAGGGTAACTAGCGGGAGTGATAATGAGCAGTTCTTC.

J is TRBJ2-3 and V is TRBV24-1; 9 bases agree with TRBD1. CDR1 and CDR2 from the germline V gene are KGHDR and SFDVKD. Trimming cost V 7 bases and J 4 bases; bases outside gene matches: 8. The CDR3 covers 15 residues. The DNA of the CDR3 is TGTGCCACCAGGGGGACAGGGACGGGCGCAGATACGCAGTATTTT. Its protein product is CATRGTGTGADTQYF.

There are a few counts of this clone. The chain is built from TRBV27 and TRBJ2-1; D is unresolved. The germline V and J ends were trimmed by 0 bases and 8 bases, with 11 bases remaining between them. Germline V gene sequence: CDR1 MNHEY, CDR2 SMNVEV (reference sequence). This CDR3 spans 14 amino acids. The CDR3, as DNA: TGTGCCAGCAGTTTATCTGCCCTCACGTATGAGCAGTTCTTC. Encoded protein: CASSLSALTYEQFF.

V and J are TRBV28 and TRBJ1-6, with D unclear. This CDR3 has 15 residues. V dropped 3 bases and J dropped 2 bases, with 8 bases sitting between them. The germline gives CDR1 MDHEN, CDR2 SYDVKM. The CDR3 DNA reads as TGTGCCAGCAGTTTTAAGGATACCTATAATTCACCCCTCCACTTT. Amino acids: CASSFKDTYNSPLHF.

The chain links TRBV14 to TRBJ1-2; D is uncertain. V was cut by 1 base and J by 4 bases, with 7 bases left in between. Germline CDR1 is SGHDN and CDR2 is FVKESK. The CDR3 has 13 amino acids. CDR3 protein: CASSQGAGYGYTF. The CDR3 region has the DNA TGTGCCAGCAGCCAAGGGGCCGGCTATGGCTACACCTTC.

The chain is built from TRBV10-1 and TRBJ2-7, with D possibly TRBD1 on 5 matching bases. V dropped 8 bases and J dropped 3 bases, with 8 bases sitting between them. The CDR3 spans 11 residues. Germline lookup yields CDR1 WNHNN and CDR2 SYGVQD (reference sequence). The CDR3 sequence is CASGDSYEQYF. The CDR3 region has the DNA TGCGCCAGCGGAGACAGCTACGAGCAGTACTTC.

V gene TRBV2 combines with J gene TRBJ2-5, with a tentative D call TRBD2 (6 bases). CDR1 is SNHLY, CDR2 FYNNEI, per germline. V gave up 5 bases and J gave up 4 bases, with 11 bases separating them. CDR3 length equals 13 residues. The CDR3 region is CASSTRERETQYF. CDR3 in DNA: TGTGCCAGCAGTACCCGGGAGAGAGAGACCCAGTACTTC.

This chain uses TRBV27 with TRBJ1-1; a possible D gene is TRBD1 (5 bases). V lost 3 bases to trimming and J lost 0 bases, with 8 bases between them. The length of the CDR3 is 14 residues. Per the germline V gene, CDR1 is MNHEY and CDR2 is SMNVEV (reference sequence). CDR3 in DNA: TGTGCCAGCAGTTTGCAGGGAGTGAACACTGAAGCTTTCTTT. Amino acids: CASSLQGVNTEAFF.

The chain joins TRBV18 to TRBJ2-1; the D gene is possibly TRBD1 (5 bases). CDR1 is KGHSH, CDR2 LQKENI, per germline. CDR3 length: 14 amino acids. V was clipped by 6 bases and J by 6 bases, with 15 bases between them. This CDR3 is CASSPLRGSNEQFF. DNA for the CDR3: TGTGCCAGCTCTCCGCTAAGGGGATCCAATGAGCAGTTCTTC.